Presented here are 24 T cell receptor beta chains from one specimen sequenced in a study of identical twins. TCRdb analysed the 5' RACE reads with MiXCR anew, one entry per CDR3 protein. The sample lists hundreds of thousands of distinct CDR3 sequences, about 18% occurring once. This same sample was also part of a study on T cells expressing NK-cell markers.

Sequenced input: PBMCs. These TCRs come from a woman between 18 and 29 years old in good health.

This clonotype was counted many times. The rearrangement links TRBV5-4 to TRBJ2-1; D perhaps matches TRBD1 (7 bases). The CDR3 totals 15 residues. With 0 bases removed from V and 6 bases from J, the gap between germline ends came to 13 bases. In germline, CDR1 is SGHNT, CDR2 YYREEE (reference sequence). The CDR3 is CASSLGRGRSNEQFF. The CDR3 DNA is TGTGCCAGCAGCTTGGGGAGGGGGCGGAGCAATGAGCAGTTCTTC.

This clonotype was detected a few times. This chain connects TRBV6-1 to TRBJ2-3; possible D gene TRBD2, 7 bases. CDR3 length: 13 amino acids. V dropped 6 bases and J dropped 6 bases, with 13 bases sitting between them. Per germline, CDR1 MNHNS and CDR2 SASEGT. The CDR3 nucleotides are TGTGCCAGCAGGGGAGGGGGAGGGGATACGCAGTATTTT. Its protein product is CASRGGGGDTQYF.

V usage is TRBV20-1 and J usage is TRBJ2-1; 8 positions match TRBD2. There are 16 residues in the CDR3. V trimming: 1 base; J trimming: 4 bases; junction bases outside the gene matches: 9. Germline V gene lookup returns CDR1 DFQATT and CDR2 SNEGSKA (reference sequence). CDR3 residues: CSARVPSGRNYNEQFF. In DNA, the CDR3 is TGCAGTGCTAGAGTACCTAGCGGGCGTAATTACAATGAGCAGTTCTTC.

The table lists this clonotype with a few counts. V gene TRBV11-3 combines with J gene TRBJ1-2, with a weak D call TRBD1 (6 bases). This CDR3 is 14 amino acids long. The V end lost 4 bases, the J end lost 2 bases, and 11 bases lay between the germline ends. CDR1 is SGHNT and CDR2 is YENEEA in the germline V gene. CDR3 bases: TGTGCCAGCAGCTCGTCCGGGACAAACTATGGCTACACCTTC. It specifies CASSSSGTNYGYTF. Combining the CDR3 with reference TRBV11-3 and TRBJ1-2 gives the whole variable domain EAGVVQSPRYKIIEKKQPVAFWCNPISGHNTLYWYLQNLGQGPELLIRYENEEAVDDSQLPKDRFSAERLKGVDSTLKIQPAELGDSAVYLCASSSSGTNYGYTFGSGTRLTVV.

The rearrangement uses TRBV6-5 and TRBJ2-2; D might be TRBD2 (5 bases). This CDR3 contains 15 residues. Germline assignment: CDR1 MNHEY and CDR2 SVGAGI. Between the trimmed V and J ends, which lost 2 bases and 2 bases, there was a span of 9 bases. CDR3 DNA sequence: TGTGCCAGCAGTTACAGCGGTGAAAACACCGGGGAGCTGTTTTTT. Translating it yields CASSYSGENTGELFF.

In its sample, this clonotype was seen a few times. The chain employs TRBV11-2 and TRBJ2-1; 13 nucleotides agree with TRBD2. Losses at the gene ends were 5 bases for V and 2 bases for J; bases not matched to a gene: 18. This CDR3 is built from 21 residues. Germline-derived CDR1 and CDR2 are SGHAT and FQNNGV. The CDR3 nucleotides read TGTGCCAGCAGCCTATCCCCCACTAGCGGGAGGGCTCCACGGCCCTACAATGAGCAGTTCTTC. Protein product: CASSLSPTSGRAPRPYNEQFF. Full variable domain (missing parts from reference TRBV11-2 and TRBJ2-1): EAGVAQSPRYKIIEKRQSVAFWCNPISGHATLYWYQQILGQGPKLLIQFQNNGVVDDSQLPKDRFSAERLKGVDSTLKIQPAKLEDSAVYLCASSLSPTSGRAPRPYNEQFFGPGTRLTVL.

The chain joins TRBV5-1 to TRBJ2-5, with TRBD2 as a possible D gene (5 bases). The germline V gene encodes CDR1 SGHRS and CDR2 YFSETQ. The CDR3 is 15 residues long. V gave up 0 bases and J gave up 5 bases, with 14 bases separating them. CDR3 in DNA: TGCGCCAGCAGCTTGGCCAATTCGGTAGCGGAGACCCAGTACTTC. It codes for CASSLANSVAETQYF.

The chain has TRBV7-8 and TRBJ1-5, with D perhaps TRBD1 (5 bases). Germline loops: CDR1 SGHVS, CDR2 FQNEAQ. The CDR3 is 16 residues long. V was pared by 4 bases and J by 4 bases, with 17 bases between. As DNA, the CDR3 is TGTGCCAGCAGCTGGGGGGTGGGGGGAAGTAATCAGCCCCAGCATTTT. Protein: CASSWGVGGSNQPQHF.

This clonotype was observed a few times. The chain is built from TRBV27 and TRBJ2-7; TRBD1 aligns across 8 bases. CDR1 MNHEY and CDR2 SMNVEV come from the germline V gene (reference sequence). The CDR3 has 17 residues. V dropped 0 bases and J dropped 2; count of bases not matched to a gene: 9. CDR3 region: CASSLSIRGQEPYEQYF. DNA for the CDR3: TGTGCCAGCAGTTTATCGATTAGGGGACAGGAGCCCTACGAGCAGTACTTC.

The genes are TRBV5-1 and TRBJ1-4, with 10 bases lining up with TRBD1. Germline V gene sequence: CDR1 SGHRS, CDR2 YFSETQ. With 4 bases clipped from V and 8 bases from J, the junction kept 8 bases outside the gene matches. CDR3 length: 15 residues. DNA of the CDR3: TGCGCCAGCAGCCCGGGACAGGGGTCGGGGGAAAAACTGTTTTTT. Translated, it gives CASSPGQGSGEKLFF.

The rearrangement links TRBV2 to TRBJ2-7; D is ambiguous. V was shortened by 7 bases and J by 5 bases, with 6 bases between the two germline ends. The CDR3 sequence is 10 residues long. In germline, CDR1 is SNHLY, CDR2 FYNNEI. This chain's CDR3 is CASIGNEQYF. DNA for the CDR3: TGTGCCAGCATAGGTAACGAGCAGTACTTC.

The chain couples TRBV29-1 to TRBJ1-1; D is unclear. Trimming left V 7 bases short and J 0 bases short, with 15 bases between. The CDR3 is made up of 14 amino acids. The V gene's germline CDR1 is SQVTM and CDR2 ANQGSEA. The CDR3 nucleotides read TGCAGCGCTTCCTTCAGAGCATTGAACACTGAAGCTTTCTTT. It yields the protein CSASFRALNTEAFF. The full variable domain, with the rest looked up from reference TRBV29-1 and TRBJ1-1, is SAVISQKPSRDICQRGTSLTIQCQVDSQVTMMFWYRQQPGQSLTLIATANQGSEATYESGFVIDKFPISRPNLTFSTLTVSNMSPEDSSIYLCSASFRALNTEAFFGQGTRLTVV.

The CDR3 DNA reads TGTGCCAGCAGCTTAGACGGTGGTTGGAGTGCAGAACAAGAGACCCAGTACTTC. Translated, it gives CASSLDGGWSAEQETQYF. The chain joins TRBV11-2 to TRBJ2-5; no reliable D call. The germline V gene has CDR1 SGHAT and CDR2 FQNNGV. CDR3 size: 18 residues. V lost 0 bases to trimming and J lost 2 bases, with 19 bases between them.

The CDR3, as DNA: TGCAGTGCCGATGACCGGGCACGTGAGCAGTTCTTC. It codes for CSADDRAREQFF. This chain connects TRBV20-1 to TRBJ2-1; D unresolved. V was shortened by 6 bases and J by 9 bases, with 15 bases between the two germline ends. Germline V lookup: CDR1 DFQATT, CDR2 SNEGSKA (reference sequence). The CDR3 loop spans 12 amino acids.

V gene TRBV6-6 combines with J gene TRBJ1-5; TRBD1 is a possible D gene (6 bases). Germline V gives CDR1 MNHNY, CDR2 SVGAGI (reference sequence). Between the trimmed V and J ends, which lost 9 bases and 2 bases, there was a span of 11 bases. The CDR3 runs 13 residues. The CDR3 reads CASLGHGNQPQHF. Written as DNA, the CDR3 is TGTGCCAGTCTGGGACACGGCAATCAGCCCCAGCATTTT.

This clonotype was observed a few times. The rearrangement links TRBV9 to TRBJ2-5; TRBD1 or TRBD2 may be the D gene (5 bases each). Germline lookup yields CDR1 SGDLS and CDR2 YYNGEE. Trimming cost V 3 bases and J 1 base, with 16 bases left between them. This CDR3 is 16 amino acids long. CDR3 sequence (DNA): TGTGCCAGCAGCGCCCCCCGGGACGCATCCCAAGAGACCCAGTACTTC. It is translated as CASSAPRDASQETQYF.

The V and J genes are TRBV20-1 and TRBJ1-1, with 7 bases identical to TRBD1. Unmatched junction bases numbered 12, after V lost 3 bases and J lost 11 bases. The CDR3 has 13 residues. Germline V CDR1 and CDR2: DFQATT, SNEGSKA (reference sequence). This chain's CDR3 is CSARPDRGGAAFF. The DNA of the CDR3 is TGCAGTGCTAGGCCAGATAGAGGGGGCGCCGCTTTCTTT.

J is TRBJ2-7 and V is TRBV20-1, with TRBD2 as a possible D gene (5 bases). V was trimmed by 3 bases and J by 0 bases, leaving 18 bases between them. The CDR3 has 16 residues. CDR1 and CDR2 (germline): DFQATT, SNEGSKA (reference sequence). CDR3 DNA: TGCAGTGCTAGCTCCAGATTACTAGGGCCCTCCTACGAGCAGTACTTC. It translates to CSASSRLLGPSYEQYF.

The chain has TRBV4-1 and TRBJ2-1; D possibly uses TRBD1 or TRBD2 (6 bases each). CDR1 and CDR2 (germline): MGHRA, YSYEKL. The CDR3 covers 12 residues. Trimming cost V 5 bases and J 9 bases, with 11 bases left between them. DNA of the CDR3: TGCGCCAGCAGCGAAAGGGGGGTTGAGCAGTTCTTC. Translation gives CASSERGVEQFF.

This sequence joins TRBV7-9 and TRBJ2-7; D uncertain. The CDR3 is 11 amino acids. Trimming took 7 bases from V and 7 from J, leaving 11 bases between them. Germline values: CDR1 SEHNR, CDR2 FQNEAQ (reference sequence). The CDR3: CASTLLGEQYF. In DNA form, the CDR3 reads TGTGCCAGCACCCTTCTGGGTGAGCAGTACTTC.

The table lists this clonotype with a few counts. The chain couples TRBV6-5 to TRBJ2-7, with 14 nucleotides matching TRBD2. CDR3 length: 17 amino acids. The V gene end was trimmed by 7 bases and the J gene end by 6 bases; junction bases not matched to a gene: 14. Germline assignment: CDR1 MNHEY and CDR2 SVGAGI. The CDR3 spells CASKYYTGTSGSFEQYF. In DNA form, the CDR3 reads TGTGCCAGCAAATACTATACCGGGACTAGCGGGAGTTTCGAGCAGTACTTC.

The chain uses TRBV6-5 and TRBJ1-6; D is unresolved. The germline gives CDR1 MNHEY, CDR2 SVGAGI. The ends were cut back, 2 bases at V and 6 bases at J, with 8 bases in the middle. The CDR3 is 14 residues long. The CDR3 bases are TGTGCCAGCAGTTACAGGGAGGGTAATTCACCCCTCCACTTT. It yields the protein CASSYREGNSPLHF.

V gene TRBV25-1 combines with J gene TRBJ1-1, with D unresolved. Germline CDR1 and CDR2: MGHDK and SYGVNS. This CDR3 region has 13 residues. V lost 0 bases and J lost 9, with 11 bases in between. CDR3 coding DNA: TGTGCCAGCAGTGAATATGGGCTGGTGAAAGCTTTCTTT. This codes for CASSEYGLVKAFF.

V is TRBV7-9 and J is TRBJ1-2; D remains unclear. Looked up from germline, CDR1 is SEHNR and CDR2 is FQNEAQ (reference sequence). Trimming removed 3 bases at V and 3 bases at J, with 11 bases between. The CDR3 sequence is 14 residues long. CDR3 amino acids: CASSFSTTYYGYTF. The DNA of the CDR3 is TGTGCCAGCAGCTTTTCGACGACCTACTATGGCTACACCTTC. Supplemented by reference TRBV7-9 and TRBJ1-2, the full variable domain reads DTGVSQNPRHKITKRGQNVTFRCDPISEHNRLYWYRQTLGQGPEFLTYFQNEAQLEKSRLLSDRFSAERPKGSFSTLEIQRTEQGDSAMYLCASSFSTTYYGYTFGSGTRLTVV.